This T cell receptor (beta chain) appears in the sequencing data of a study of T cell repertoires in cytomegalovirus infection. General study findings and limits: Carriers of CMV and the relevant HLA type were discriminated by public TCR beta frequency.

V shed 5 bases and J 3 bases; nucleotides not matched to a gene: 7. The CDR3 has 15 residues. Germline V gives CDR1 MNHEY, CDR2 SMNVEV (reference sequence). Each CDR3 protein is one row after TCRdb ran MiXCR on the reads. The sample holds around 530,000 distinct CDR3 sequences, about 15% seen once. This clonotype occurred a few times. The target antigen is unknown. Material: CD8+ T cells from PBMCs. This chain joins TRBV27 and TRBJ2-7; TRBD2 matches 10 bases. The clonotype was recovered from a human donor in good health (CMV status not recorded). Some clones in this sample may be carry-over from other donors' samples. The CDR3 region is CASSPGLASLYEQYF. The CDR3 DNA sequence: TGTGCCAGCAGTCCGGGACTAGCGTCCCTCTACGAGCAGTACTTC.